This is a list of T cell receptor beta chains from one sample in a study of Ad26.COV2.S vaccination and SARS-CoV-2 variants. Assay used: immunoSEQ multiplex PCR; TCRdb lists only in-frame clones, some missing. The sample shows 350,000 to 450,000 clones, 80% to 90% of them seen only once. The sequenced sample was peripheral blood, obtained in a trial of Ad26.COV2.S vaccine versus placebo. These receptors came from a person aged 18-65 years who received the Ad26.COV2.S COVID-19 vaccine or a placebo. Each CDR3 is given with its conserved first and last residue. A D gene is named only where the DNA matches it firmly. The size field is filled for only some rows; it gives once, few, many or a size class.

j_call v_call d_call clone_size cdr3_nt cdr3_aa
TRBJ2-7 TRBV5-6 TRBD1 few TGTGCCAGCAGCTTACAGGGGGGCTACGAGCAGTACTTC CASSLQGGYEQYF
TRBJ1-5 TRBV24-1 NA NA TGTGCCACCATCGACAATTATCAGCCCCAGCATTTT CATIDNYQPQHF
TRBJ1-1 TRBV3-1/TRBV3-2 NA NA TGTGCCATCAGGGCCGATGAGAACACTGAAGCTTTCTTT CAIRADENTEAFF
TRBJ2-1 TRBV5-4 TRBD2 NA TGTGCCAGCAGCCCCGGGACTAGCGGGGGCCCTCAGATCTTC CASSPGTSGGPQIF
TRBJ2-2 TRBV4-3 NA NA TGCGCCAGCAGCCAAGATTTAACCGGGGAGCTGTTTTTT CASSQDLTGELFF
TRBJ1-1 TRBV6-4 NA NA TGTGCCAGCAGTGGACGTGAAGCTTTCTTT CASSGREAFF
TRBJ1-5 TRBV12-5 TRBD1 NA TGTGCTAGTGGTTGGGACAGGGGGAATCAGCCCCAGCATTTT CASGWDRGNQPQHF
TRBJ2-2 TRBV7-9 NA NA TGTGCCAGCAGCTCAATGGGCCTCGGGAACACCGGGGAGCTGTTTTTT CASSSMGLGNTGELFF
TRBJ2-2 TRBV9 NA few TGTGCCAGCAGCCCCCGTGGGAGAGGGGAGCTGTTTTTT CASSPRGRGELFF
TRBJ2-5 TRBV6-6 NA few TGTGCCAGCAGTTACTCCTGGCGAGAGACCCAGTACTTC CASSYSWRETQYF
TRBJ2-3 TRBV5-1 TRBD1 NA TGCGCCAGCAGCTTGGACAGGGGGCTTCCAGATACGCAGTATTTT CASSLDRGLPDTQYF
TRBJ1-4 TRBV5-1 TRBD1 NA TGCGCCAGCAGCTCATCCGGGGACAGGGATGAAAAACTGTTTTTT CASSSSGDRDEKLFF
TRBJ2-3 TRBV5-6 NA NA TGTGCCAGCGGTTTGGGATCTAGCACAGATACGCAGTATTTT CASGLGSSTDTQYF
TRBJ2-1 TRBV6-5 NA once TGTGCCGCAAGGGACAACTACAATGAGCAGTTCTTC CAARDNYNEQFF
TRBJ1-2 TRBV12-3/TRBV12-4 NA NA TGTGCCACAAGGGGGGCTAATGGCTACACCTTC CATRGANGYTF
TRBJ2-7 TRBV7-9 NA NA TGTGCCAGCAGCTTTGGAGGGACTCGGGCCTACGAGCAGTACTTC CASSFGGTRAYEQYF
TRBJ1-1 TRBV6-5 NA NA TGTGCCAGCGGTAGGAACACTGAAGCTTTCTTT CASGRNTEAFF
TRBJ2-2 TRBV15 NA few TGTGCCACCAGCAGAGCCGGGGCGAACACCGGGGAGCTGTTTTTT CATSRAGANTGELFF
TRBJ2-7 TRBV18 NA once TGTGCCAGCTCACCAAAGGGGGAAGGCTCCTACGAGCAGTACTTC CASSPKGEGSYEQYF
TRBJ2-5 TRBV5-4 TRBD2 NA TGTGCCAGCAGCTTTGGACTAGCGGGGGGAGGAGAGACCCAGTACTTC CASSFGLAGGGETQYF
TRBJ2-2 TRBV7-8 NA NA TGTGCCAGCAGCCCTCAGGGGGGGCGGAACACCGGGGAGCTGTTTTTT CASSPQGGRNTGELFF
TRBJ1-3 TRBV18 NA NA TGTGCCAGCTCACCCAGGGCAGGAAACACCATATATTTT CASSPRAGNTIYF
TRBJ1-6 TRBV13 NA NA TGTGCCAGCAGAACCACAGAATCCCTCCCAAGCTCCTATAATTCACCCCTCCACTTT CASRTTESLPSSYNSPLHF
TRBJ2-7 TRBV9 TRBD2 NA TGTGCCAGCAGCGATTCGGGGACTAGCGGGGGCGACGAGCAGTACTTC CASSDSGTSGGDEQYF
TRBJ2-7 TRBV6-5 NA NA TGTGCCAGCAGTTACATCTGGGGGCGGGAGCAGTACTTC CASSYIWGREQYF
TRBJ2-5 TRBV24-1 NA NA TGTGCCACCAGTGATTCTGGACAAGAGACCCAGTACTTC CATSDSGQETQYF
TRBJ1-4 TRBV4-1 NA NA TGCGCCAGCAGCCCAAGTCCGGGGGGCTGGGAAAAACTGTTTTTT CASSPSPGGWEKLFF
TRBJ1-6 TRBV14 NA NA TGTGCCAGCAGCCAAGATCGGGGATGGAGTTCACCCCTCCACTTT CASSQDRGWSSPLHF
TRBJ2-7 TRBV7-9 NA NA TGTGCCAGCAGCTTAGGTTCCCTAGACGAGCAGTACTTC CASSLGSLDEQYF
TRBJ2-1 TRBV19 NA NA TGTGCCAGTAGTATTCAGGGAGGATACAATGAGCAGTTCTTC CASSIQGGYNEQFF
TRBJ2-3 TRBV6-1 TRBD2 few TGTGCCAGCAGTGAGGGACTAGCGGGGGGGAGGTTAGATACGCAGTATTTT CASSEGLAGGRLDTQYF
TRBJ2-3 TRBV3-1/TRBV3-2 NA NA TGTGCCAGCAGCCAAAGGGCTAGCAGGACAGATACGCAGTATTTT CASSQRASRTDTQYF
TRBJ1-5 TRBV6-5 NA NA TGTGCCAGCAGTTACCGGAGCAATCAGCCCCAGCATTTT CASSYRSNQPQHF
TRBJ2-3 TRBV3-1/TRBV3-2 NA NA TGTGCCAGCAGCCAGTTAGGCACAGATACGCAGTATTTT CASSQLGTDTQYF
TRBJ2-1 TRBV4-2 TRBD1 NA TGTGCCAGCAGCCAAGAGGACAGGGGTGACGAGCAGTTCTTC CASSQEDRGDEQFF
TRBJ2-7 TRBV5-1 NA NA TGCGCCAGCAGCTTGGAAGGATACGAGCAGTACTTC CASSLEGYEQYF
TRBJ2-2 TRBV6-5 TRBD1 NA TGTGCCAGCAGTTGGACAGGGGCCGGGGAGCTGTTTTTT CASSWTGAGELFF
TRBJ1-1 TRBV10-3 NA NA TGTGCCATCAGTCCAGGGGACAAGAACACTGAAGCTTTCTTT CAISPGDKNTEAFF
TRBJ2-5 TRBV25-1 NA NA TGTGCCAGCTTAGGGGGTTATCAAGAGACCCAGTACTTC CASLGGYQETQYF
TRBJ2-2 TRBV6-5 NA NA TGTGCCAGCAGTTATGGCAGTTCCACCGGGGAGCTGTTTTTT CASSYGSSTGELFF
TRBJ2-7 TRBV4-1 NA NA TGCGCCAGCAGCCCCCACGTAATAGGGGGAGCCAGCTACGAGCAGTACTTC CASSPHVIGGASYEQYF
TRBJ1-1 TRBV9 NA NA TGTGCCAGCAGCGTAGGAGGCTACACTGAAGCTTTCTTT CASSVGGYTEAFF
TRBJ2-6 TRBV4-1 NA once TGCGCCAGCAGCCCTCAAGGGAGTAGAGTACTTAGCTCTGGGGCCAACGTCCTGACTTTC CASSPQGSRVLSSGANVLTF
TRBJ1-1 TRBV30 NA NA TGTGCCTGGAGTGCCCTTAGGGTGAACACTGAAGCTTTCTTT CAWSALRVNTEAFF
TRBJ1-5 TRBV11-2 NA NA TGTGCCAGCAGCTTAGAAGGGGTTAGTAATCAGCCCCAGCATTTT CASSLEGVSNQPQHF
TRBJ2-1 TRBV5-1 TRBD1 once TGCGCCAGCAGCCCCCGGACAGGGGAAAATGAGCAGTTCTTC CASSPRTGENEQFF
TRBJ1-2 TRBV5-1 TRBD1 NA TGCGCCAGCAGCCCACAGGGGGCGCGGAATGGCTACACCTTC CASSPQGARNGYTF
TRBJ2-1 TRBV19 NA once TGTGCCAGTAGTATATCGGGGAACAATGAGCAGTTCTTC CASSISGNNEQFF
TRBJ2-1 TRBV5-6 NA NA TGTGCCAGCAGCTTTCGCGGGGTCTCCTACAATGAGCAGTTCTTC CASSFRGVSYNEQFF
TRBJ1-2 TRBV7-9 NA NA TGTGCCAGCAGCAAAGGCGCCGGGGGCGCCTATGGCTACACCTTC CASSKGAGGAYGYTF
TRBJ2-2 TRBV6-6 NA NA TGTGCCAGCAGCTGGGTTGCCACCGGGGAGCTGTTTTTT CASSWVATGELFF
TRBJ1-1 TRBV7-3 NA NA TGTGCCAGCAGCTTAACGGGCCCGAACACTGAAGCTTTCTTT CASSLTGPNTEAFF
TRBJ2-5 TRBV7-3 TRBD1 NA TGTGCCAGCAGCTGGACCGGGACAGACCAAGAGACCCAGTACTTC CASSWTGTDQETQYF
TRBJ1-1 TRBV12-3/TRBV12-4 NA few TGTGCCAGCAGTTTAGTAGGGACCACTGAAGCTTTCTTT CASSLVGTTEAFF
TRBJ1-5 TRBV6-1 NA few TGTGCCAGCAGTGTCACTACCAACGGGGCCGACCTTGATCAGCCCCAGCATTTT CASSVTTNGADLDQPQHF